This paragraph covers one TCR beta chain sequence. Antigen unknown. Fresh 10 ml peripheral blood yielded PBMCs. Germline CDR1 is KGHDR and CDR2 is SFDVKD. CDR3 length: 15 residues. The ends were cut back, 4 bases at V and 4 bases at J, with 13 bases in the middle. There were TCR beta CDR3 regions amplified from RNA transcripts. TCR CDR3 regions were first amplified by RT-PCR with HTBI primers. TCRdb recomputed calls from the multiplex PCR reads with MiXCR, one row per CDR3 protein. The sample has around 300,000 distinct CDR3 sequences, 22% seen once. These data belong to a study of T cells in Graves' hyperthyroidism and ophthalmopathy. Whole-study findings and limits: For ophthalmopathy, model prediction preceded onset by a median 6.5 months. Peripheral blood also featured most of the thyroid clonotypes expanded above 0.001.

The sample comprised blood. This receptor was identified in a man aged 30 to 45 with Graves' ophthalmopathy. The rearrangement links TRBV24-1 to TRBJ2-1, with a weak D call TRBD2 (5 bases). CDR3 residues: CATSELAGGYNEQFF. The CDR3 nucleotides read TGTGCCACCAGTGAGCTAGCAGGCGGGTACAATGAGCAGTTCTTC.